Described below is a single T cell receptor beta chain sequence and its context. No antigen is known for it. Method: immunoSEQ multiplex PCR; TCRdb's copy keeps in-frame clones and lacks some. The sample carries around 57,000 clones, 70% to 90% recorded once. The data stem from a study of OX40 agonist ivuxolimab in advanced cancers. Study details: The treatment was a fully human IgG2 OX40 agonist, ivuxolimab. Study results and limitations: Antigen specificity remained undetermined for the expanded peripheral T cells.

The CDR3 has 15 residues. Germline V CDR1 and CDR2: MNHEY, SVGAGI. Trimming cost V 4 bases and J 1 base, with 8 bases left between them. The sequence was collected from an adult with an advanced solid tumor such as melanoma, head and neck, liver or kidney cancer. The sample in question was CD4+ or CD8+ T cells sorted from blood, obtained in a trial of the OX40 agonist ivuxolimab. The chain carries TRBV6-5 and TRBJ2-6; maybe TRBD1 (6 bases). The CDR3 region has the DNA TGTGCCAGCAGTTTTAGGGGGTCTGGGGCCAACGTCCTGACTTTC. It specifies CASSFRGSGANVLTF.